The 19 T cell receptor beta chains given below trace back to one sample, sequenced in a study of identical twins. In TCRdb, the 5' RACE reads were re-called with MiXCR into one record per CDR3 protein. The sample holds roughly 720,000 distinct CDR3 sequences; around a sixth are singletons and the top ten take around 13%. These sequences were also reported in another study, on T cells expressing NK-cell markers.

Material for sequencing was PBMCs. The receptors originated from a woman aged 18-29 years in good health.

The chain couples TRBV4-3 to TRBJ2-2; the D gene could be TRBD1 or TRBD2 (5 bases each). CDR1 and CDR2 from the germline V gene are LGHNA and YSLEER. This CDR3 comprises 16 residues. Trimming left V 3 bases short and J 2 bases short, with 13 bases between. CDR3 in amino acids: CASSQSGTRNTGELFF. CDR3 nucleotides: TGCGCCAGCAGCCAGTCCGGGACCAGAAACACCGGGGAGCTGTTTTTT.

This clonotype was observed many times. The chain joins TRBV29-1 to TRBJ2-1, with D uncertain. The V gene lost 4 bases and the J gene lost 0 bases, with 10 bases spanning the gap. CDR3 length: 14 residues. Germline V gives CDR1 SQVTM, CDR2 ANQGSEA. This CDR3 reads CSVVITYSYNEQFF. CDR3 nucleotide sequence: TGCAGCGTTGTTATCACCTACTCCTACAATGAGCAGTTCTTC.

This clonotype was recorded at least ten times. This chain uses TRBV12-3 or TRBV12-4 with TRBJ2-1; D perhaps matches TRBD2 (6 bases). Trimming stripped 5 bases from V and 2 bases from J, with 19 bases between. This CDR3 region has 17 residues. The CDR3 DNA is TGTGCCAGCAGTCCCTCCGGAGGGGCGGGGACCTACAATGAGCAGTTCTTC. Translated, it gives CASSPSGGAGTYNEQFF.

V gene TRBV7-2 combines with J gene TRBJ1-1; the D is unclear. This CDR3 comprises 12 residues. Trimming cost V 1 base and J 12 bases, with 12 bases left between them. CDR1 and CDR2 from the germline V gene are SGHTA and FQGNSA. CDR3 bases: TGTGCCAGCAGCTTAGTGGGGATAATGACTTTCTTT. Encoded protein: CASSLVGIMTFF.

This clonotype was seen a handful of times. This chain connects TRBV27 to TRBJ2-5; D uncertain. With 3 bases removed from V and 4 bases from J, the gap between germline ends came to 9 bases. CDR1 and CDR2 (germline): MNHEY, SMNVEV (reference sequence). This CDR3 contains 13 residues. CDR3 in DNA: TGTGCCAGCAGTTTTGACGCTAGAGAGACCCAGTACTTC. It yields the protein CASSFDARETQYF.

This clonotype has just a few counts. The CDR3 reads CASSLTSGRGAQYF. In DNA, the CDR3 is TGTGCCAGCAGTTTAACTAGCGGGAGGGGGGCGCAGTATTTT. V gene TRBV12-3 or TRBV12-4 combines with J gene TRBJ2-3, with 13 bases lining up with TRBD2. The CDR3 runs 14 residues. Trimming removed 2 bases from V and 10 bases from J; junction bases left unmatched: 3.

The CDR3 sequence is CASSEFGDSSYEQYF. Written as DNA, the CDR3 is TGTGCCAGCAGTGAATTCGGGGACAGCTCCTACGAGCAGTACTTC. The V gene is TRBV6-1, the J gene TRBJ2-7, with 7 bases matching TRBD1. CDR1 is MNHNS, CDR2 SASEGT, per germline. The CDR3 totals 15 residues. Unmatched junction bases numbered 4, after V lost 2 bases and J lost 0 bases.

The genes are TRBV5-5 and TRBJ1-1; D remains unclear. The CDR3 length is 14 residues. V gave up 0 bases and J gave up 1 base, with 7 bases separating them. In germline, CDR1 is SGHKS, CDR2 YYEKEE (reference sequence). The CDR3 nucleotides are TGTGCCAGCAGCTTGGTAGTAAAGAACACTGAAGCTTTCTTT. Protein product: CASSLVVKNTEAFF.

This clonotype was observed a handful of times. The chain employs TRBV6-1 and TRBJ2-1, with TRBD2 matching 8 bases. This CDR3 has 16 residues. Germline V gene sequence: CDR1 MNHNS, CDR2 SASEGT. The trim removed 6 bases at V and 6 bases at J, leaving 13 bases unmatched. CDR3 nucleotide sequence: TGTGCCAGCAGGCCGTTCCCCTTCGGGGGGGCCAATGAGCAGTTCTTC. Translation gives CASRPFPFGGANEQFF.

CDR3 in amino acids: CASRAQGHDTEAFF. The CDR3 coding sequence is TGTGCCAGCAGGGCACAGGGGCATGACACTGAAGCTTTCTTT. The chain recombines TRBV2 with TRBJ1-1, with TRBD1 matching over 7 bases. CDR1 and CDR2 from the germline V gene are SNHLY and FYNNEI. Trimming cost V 6 bases and J 3 bases; bases outside gene matches: 7. This CDR3 contains 14 residues.

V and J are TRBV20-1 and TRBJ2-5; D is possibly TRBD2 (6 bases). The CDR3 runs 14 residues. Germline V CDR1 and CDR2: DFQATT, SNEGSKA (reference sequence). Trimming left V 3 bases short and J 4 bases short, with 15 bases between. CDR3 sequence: CSASGRMGGETQYF. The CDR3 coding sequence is TGCAGTGCTAGCGGGAGAATGGGGGGAGAGACCCAGTACTTC.

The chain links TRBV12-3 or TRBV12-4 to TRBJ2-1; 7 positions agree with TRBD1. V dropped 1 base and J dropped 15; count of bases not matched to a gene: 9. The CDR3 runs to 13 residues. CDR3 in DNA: TGTGCCAGCAGTTTAGGGGGAACAGGGGTGCCGTTCTTC. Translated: CASSLGGTGVPFF.

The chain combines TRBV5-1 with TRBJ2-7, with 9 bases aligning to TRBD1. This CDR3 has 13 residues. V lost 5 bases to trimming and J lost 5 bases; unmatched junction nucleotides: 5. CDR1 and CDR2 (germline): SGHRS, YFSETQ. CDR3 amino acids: CASSAQGAHEQYF. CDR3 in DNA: TGCGCCAGCAGTGCACAGGGGGCCCACGAGCAGTACTTC.

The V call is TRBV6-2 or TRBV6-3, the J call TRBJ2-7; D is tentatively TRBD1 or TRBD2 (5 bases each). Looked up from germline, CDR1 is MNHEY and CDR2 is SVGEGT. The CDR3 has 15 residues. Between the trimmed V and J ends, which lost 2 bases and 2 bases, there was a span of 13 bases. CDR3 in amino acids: CASSYIGTGPYEQYF. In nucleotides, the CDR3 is TGTGCCAGCAGTTACATAGGGACGGGACCCTACGAGCAGTACTTC.

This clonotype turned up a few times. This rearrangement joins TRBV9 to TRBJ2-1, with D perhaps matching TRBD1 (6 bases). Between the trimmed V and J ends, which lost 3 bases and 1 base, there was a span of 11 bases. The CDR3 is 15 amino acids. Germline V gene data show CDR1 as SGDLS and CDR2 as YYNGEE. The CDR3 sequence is CASSAEGDSYNEQFF. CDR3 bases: TGTGCCAGCAGCGCCGAGGGGGATTCCTACAATGAGCAGTTCTTC.

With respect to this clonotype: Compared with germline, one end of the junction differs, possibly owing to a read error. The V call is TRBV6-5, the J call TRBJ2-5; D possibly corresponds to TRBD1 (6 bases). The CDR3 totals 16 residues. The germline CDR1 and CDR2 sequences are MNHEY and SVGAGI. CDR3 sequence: CASSYSPGQYQETQYF. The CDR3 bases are TGTGCCAGCAGCTACTCCCCTGGACAGTACCAAGAGACCCAGTACTTC.

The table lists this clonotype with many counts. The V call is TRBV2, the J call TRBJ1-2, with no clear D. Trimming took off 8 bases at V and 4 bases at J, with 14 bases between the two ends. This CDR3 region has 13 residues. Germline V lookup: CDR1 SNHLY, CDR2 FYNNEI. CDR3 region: CASSPGSAYGYTF. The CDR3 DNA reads TGTGCCAGCTCCCCGGGATCTGCCTATGGCTACACCTTC.

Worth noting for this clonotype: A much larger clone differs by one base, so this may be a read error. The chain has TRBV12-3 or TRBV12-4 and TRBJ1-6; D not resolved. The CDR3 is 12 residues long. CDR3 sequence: CASSPLGSPFHF. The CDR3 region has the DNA TGTGCCAGCAGCCCTCTGGGTTCACCCTTCCACTTT.

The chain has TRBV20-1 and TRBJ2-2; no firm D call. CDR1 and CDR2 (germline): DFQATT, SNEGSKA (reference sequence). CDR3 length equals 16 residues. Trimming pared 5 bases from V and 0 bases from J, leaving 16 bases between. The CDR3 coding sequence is TGCAGTGCTTCTTCGGGCAGAGCGACGAACACCGGGGAGCTGTTTTTT. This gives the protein CSASSGRATNTGELFF.